Shown below are 2 T cell receptor beta chains from a single sample sequenced in a study of cytomegalovirus exposure and HLA in healthy donors (dated by TCRdb to the late 2010s). Library preparation was by the immunoSEQ multiplex PCR assay. The multiplex PCR relied on a mix of 60 forward primers for TCR Vbeta segments and 13 reverse primers for TCR Jbeta segments. TCRdb holds this immuneACCESS table with in-frame rearrangements only. Some clones are missing; in checked studies, unresolved V genes explain under half, and the rest has no known cause. The sample contains about 150,000 clones, approximately 82% of them found a single time. Clones ranked in the top ten supply 5% to 7.5% of the sample. The sample taken for sequencing was PBMCs. The receptors were sampled from a woman in her forties or fifties in good health and CMV-seropositive.

This sequence joins TRBV30 and TRBJ2-6, with D tentatively TRBD2 (5 bases). Germline V gene data show CDR1 as GTSNPN and CDR2 as SVGIG (reference sequence). V shed 1 base and J shed 0 bases, with 10 bases lying between them. The CDR3 runs to 16 residues. CDR3 nucleotides: TGTGCCTGGAGTGATATCCGGGGCTCTGGGGCCAACGTCCTGACTTTC. This translates into CAWSDIRGSGANVLTF.

The V and J genes are TRBV6-5 and TRBJ2-3, with 8 bases lining up with TRBD1. V shed 4 bases and J 4 bases; nucleotides not matched to a gene: 4. The germline gives CDR1 MNHEY, CDR2 SVGAGI. CDR3 size: 14 residues. For the CDR3, the DNA is TGTGCCAGCAGTTTCCAGGGGGCCGCAGATACGCAGTATTTT. It translates to CASSFQGAADTQYF.